Reported below is one TCR beta chain. Its antigen target is currently unknown. The input lacks base qualities; no much larger clone sits a single base away. The data are from a study of blood T cell repertoires in COVID-19 (dated by TCRdb to the early 2020s). In terms of the full investigation: The collaborator samples originated in the United States, Italy and Spain and spanned the acute and convalescent phases of COVID-19. The material from the prospective study consisted of cDNA or gDNA derived from T cells, B-cell-depleted T cells, or PBMCs. Subjects who had been exposed to COVID-19, were actively infected with it, or had recovered from it provided the deeply sampled blood TCRbeta repertoires that made up the dataset. The repertoires were made available in a free public database intended to serve as a resource for research on the immune response to SARS-CoV-2. Samples came from the ongoing ImmuneRACE study (first 160 participants) plus 1,254 subjects from 6 global collaborators. Nearly every sample came with metadata listing a de-identified subject ID, COVID-19 status, age in years and sex. Where HLA class I and class II types were available, the types were taken from metadata supplied by the sample provider, not from assay-based typing.

Here V drops 5 bases and J drops 2 bases, and the junction holds 7 bases not matched to any gene. According to the germline V gene (reference sequence), CDR1 reads SEHNR and CDR2 reads FQNEAQ. From the cysteine through the phenylalanine, the CDR3 covers 15 amino acids. Just the 45-base CDR3 DNA is kept, in frame starting at base 1. TCRbeta CDR3 regions were amplified from genomic DNA using the immunoSEQ Assay, a bias-controlled multiplex PCR. Per the original workflow: Nucleated cell counts per sample were estimated from amplification of reference gene primers within the assay. To quantify the absolute abundance of each unique TCRbeta CDR3 rearrangement, sequence reads were collapsed and filtered. For each sample, productive Simpson clonality was calculated by taking the square root of Simpson's diversity index across productive rearrangements. The immuneACCESS repertoire file appears here via TCRdb, limited to in-frame rearrangements. These files lack a portion of the clones; in checked studies, under half of the deficit traces to unresolved V genes, and the cause of the others is not known. The V and J calls and clone size are taken from that table; D and trimming were inferred from the DNA. A total of about 260,000 clones appear in this sample, roughly nine tenths of them only once. The ten top clones hold about 4.1% of the sample.

Another Seattle source contributed samples from volunteer blood donors who had recovered from COVID-19. Each collaborating institution followed its own protocols to collect whole blood in K2EDTA tubes. For TCRbeta analysis, collaborator samples were shipped as frozen whole blood, as isolated PBMCs, or as DNA extracted from either sample type. Here is what the overall study found, with its caveats: The quantity of clinical and demographic metadata differed by source and by participant and was supplied without curation.

The specimen was peripheral blood. The sequence links TRBV7-9 to TRBJ2-5; a stretch of 8 junction bases matches TRBD1. The source of this sequence is a man between 60 and 70 years old who had recovered from COVID-19. The DNA is as follows: TGTGCCAGCAGCGCCCATGGGACAGGACAAGAGACCCAGTACTTC. This sequence encodes CASSAHGTGQETQYF.